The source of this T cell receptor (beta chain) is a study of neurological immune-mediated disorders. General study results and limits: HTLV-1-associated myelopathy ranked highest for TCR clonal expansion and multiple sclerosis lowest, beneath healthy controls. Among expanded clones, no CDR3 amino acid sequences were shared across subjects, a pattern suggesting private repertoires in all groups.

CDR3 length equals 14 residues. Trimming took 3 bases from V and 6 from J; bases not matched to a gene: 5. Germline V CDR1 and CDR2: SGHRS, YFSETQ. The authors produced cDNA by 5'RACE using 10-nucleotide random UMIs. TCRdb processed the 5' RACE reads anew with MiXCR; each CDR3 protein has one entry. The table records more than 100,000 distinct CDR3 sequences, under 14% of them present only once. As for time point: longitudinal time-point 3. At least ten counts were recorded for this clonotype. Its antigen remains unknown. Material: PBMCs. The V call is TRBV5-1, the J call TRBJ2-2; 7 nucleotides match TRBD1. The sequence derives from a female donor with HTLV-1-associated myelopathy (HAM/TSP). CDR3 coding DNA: TGCGCCAGCAGCTCAGGGGGAAAGCCCGGGGAGCTGTTTTTT. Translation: CASSSGGKPGELFF. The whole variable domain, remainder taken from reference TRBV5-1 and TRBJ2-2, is KAGVTQTPRYLIKTRGQQVTLSCSPISGHRSVSWYQQTPGQGLQFLFEYFSETQRNKGNFPGRFSGRQFSNSRSEMNVSTLELGDSALYLCASSSGGKPGELFFGEGSRLTVL.